Below, 24 T cell receptor beta chains from the same sample are listed, as sequenced in a study of T-cell memory formation after mild COVID-19. MiXCR, run by TCRdb on the 5' RACE reads, gives a single entry per CDR3 protein. The sample holds about 410,000 distinct CDR3 sequences; about 22% are singletons and the top ten take 10% to 15%. Sequenced sample: PBMCs or a T cell subset sorted from them (not recorded which). The receptors were gathered from an adult woman who had mild COVID-19 (a few samples of this study predate the infection). Cell type and time point are not known.

This CDR3 reads CATSDRVAGGPTDTQYF. CDR3 bases: TGTGCCACCAGTGATAGGGTAGCGGGGGGTCCCACAGATACGCAGTATTTT. The chain joins TRBV24-1 to TRBJ2-3; 10 positions match TRBD2. Germline V CDR1 and CDR2: KGHDR, SFDVKD. Trimming took 3 bases from V and 2 from J; bases not matched to a gene: 7. This CDR3 comprises 17 residues.

The chain recombines TRBV30 with TRBJ2-5; TRBD2 matches at 7 bases. In germline, CDR1 is GTSNPN, CDR2 SVGIG (reference sequence). The junction had 2 bases not matched to a gene; V was cut back by 0 bases and J by 1 base. This CDR3 is 14 amino acids long. CDR3 region: CAWSVTGGQETQYF. The CDR3 nucleotides read TGTGCCTGGAGTGTAACGGGGGGCCAAGAGACCCAGTACTTC.

This clonotype turned up a few times. CDR3: CASSPMYNSPLHF. DNA for the CDR3: TGTGCCAGCAGCCCTATGTATAATTCACCCCTCCACTTT. The chain recombines TRBV5-8 with TRBJ1-6; D call uncertain. Germline CDR1 and CDR2: SGHTS and YDEGEE. The CDR3 sequence is 13 residues long. Deletions cut 4 bases from V and 4 bases from J, with 6 bases between.

The gene calls are TRBV27 and TRBJ2-7; D possibly matches TRBD1 or TRBD2 (5 bases each). CDR3 size: 14 residues. Trimming shortened V by 5 bases and J by 6 bases, and 17 bases separated the two germline ends. CDR1 and CDR2 from the germline V gene are MNHEY and SMNVEV (reference sequence). DNA of the CDR3: TGTGCCAGCAGTCAAACCGGGACCCTAGGCGAGCAGTACTTC. Translating it yields CASSQTGTLGEQYF.

The chain links TRBV12-3 or TRBV12-4 to TRBJ2-7; TRBD2 agrees at 13 bases. The CDR3 is made up of 15 amino acids. After removal of 6 bases from V and 5 bases from J, the junction contained 7 bases not matched to a gene. The CDR3, as DNA: TGTGCCAGCAGACAGACTAGCGGGAGGTCCCACGAGCAGTACTTC. Translating it yields CASRQTSGRSHEQYF.

The chain's CDR3 is CASSSGQGRRDGYTF. The CDR3 DNA follows: TGTGCCAGCAGCTCTGGACAGGGGCGACGGGATGGCTACACCTTC. The genes are TRBV7-9 and TRBJ1-2; TRBD1 matches at 9 bases. There are 15 residues in the CDR3. V was pared by 4 bases and J by 6 bases, with 9 bases of the junction left unmatched. Germline CDR1 reads SEHNR; CDR2 reads FQNEAQ (reference sequence).

This clonotype was seen more than once but under ten times. This chain connects TRBV13 to TRBJ1-4; D is ambiguous. Trimming removed 0 bases at V and 0 bases at J, with 8 bases between. Germline CDR1 and CDR2: PRHDT and FYEKMQ (reference sequence). The CDR3 extends over 16 amino acids. Here the CDR3 DNA reads TGTGCCAGCAGCTTAGGCCGGGCCCCAACTAATGAAAAACTGTTTTTT. This codes for CASSLGRAPTNEKLFF.

This clonotype has just one count. The V gene is TRBV5-4, the J gene TRBJ1-2; D possibly corresponds to TRBD1 (5 bases). The CDR3 covers 18 residues. Between the trimmed V and J ends, which lost 4 bases and 4 bases, there was a span of 26 bases. The germline V gene has CDR1 SGHNT and CDR2 YYREEE (reference sequence). The CDR3 spells CASSPRMNAGDRVYGYTF. CDR3 nucleotides: TGTGCCAGCAGCCCTAGGATGAATGCGGGGGACCGGGTCTATGGCTACACCTTC. Looking up the rest from reference TRBV5-4 and TRBJ1-2 gives the full variable domain: ETGVTQSPTHLIKTRGQQVTLRCSSQSGHNTVSWYQQALGQGPQFIFQYYREEENGRGNFPPRFSGLQFPNYSSELNVNALELDDSALYLCASSPRMNAGDRVYGYTFGSGTRLTVV.

The chain links TRBV6-2 or TRBV6-3 to TRBJ2-1; 9 nucleotides align to TRBD2. The CDR3 is 16 amino acids. The germline CDR1 and CDR2 sequences are MNHEY and SVGEGT. The V segment lost 5 bases and the J segment 2 bases; nucleotides outside the gene matches: 7. The CDR3 is CASSRLADSTYNEQFF. Written as DNA, the CDR3 is TGTGCCAGCAGTAGACTAGCGGATTCCACCTACAATGAGCAGTTCTTC.

This clonotype appeared a few times. CDR3 loop: CSAKGGAKGQETQYF. The CDR3 DNA is TGCAGCGCAAAGGGGGGGGCAAAAGGCCAAGAGACCCAGTACTTC. V usage is TRBV29-1 and J usage is TRBJ2-5, with D perhaps matching TRBD2 (7 bases). The CDR3 length is 15 residues. From germline, CDR1 is SQVTM and CDR2 ANQGSEA. The V gene lost 7 bases and the J gene lost 1 base, with 19 bases spanning the gap. The variable domain in full, with the rest retrieved from reference TRBV29-1 and TRBJ2-5, is SAVISQKPSRDICQRGTSLTIQCQVDSQVTMMFWYRQQPGQSLTLIATANQGSEATYESGFVIDKFPISRPNLTFSTLTVSNMSPEDSSIYLCSAKGGAKGQETQYFGPGTRLLVL.

The chain recombines TRBV20-1 with TRBJ2-4, with 9 bases aligning to TRBD1. CDR1 is DFQATT, CDR2 SNEGSKA, per germline (reference sequence). The CDR3 totals 17 residues. V was clipped by 5 bases and J by 1 base; unmatched bases: 12. The DNA of the CDR3 is TGCAGTGCTGGAATCGGACAGGGGACGGTGGCCAAAAACATTCAGTACTTC. Translated: CSAGIGQGTVAKNIQYF.

This clonotype came up a few times. The rearrangement joins TRBV4-3 to TRBJ2-3; the match to TRBD2 covers 7 bases. This CDR3 spans 14 amino acids. Germline V gene sequence: CDR1 LGHNA, CDR2 YSLEER. Trimming cost V 4 bases and J 4 bases; bases outside gene matches: 5. The CDR3 DNA reads TGCGCCAGCAGCCCCTCAAGCGGGGCAGATACGCAGTATTTT. Translation gives CASSPSSGADTQYF.

The table lists this clonotype with a few counts. This chain links TRBV7-8 with TRBJ2-1, with D perhaps TRBD2 (5 bases). The V gene lost 10 bases and the J gene lost 4 bases, with 17 bases spanning the gap. The CDR3 consists of 14 residues. The germline gives CDR1 SGHVS, CDR2 FQNEAQ. The CDR3 nucleotides are TGTGCCAACACAAGGCTAGCAGCATACAATGAGCAGTTCTTC. Its protein is CANTRLAAYNEQFF.

The genes are TRBV2 and TRBJ2-1; D possibly uses TRBD1 or TRBD2 (5 bases each). CDR3 length equals 14 residues. Per the germline V gene, CDR1 is SNHLY and CDR2 is FYNNEI. The V end lost 9 bases, the J end lost 3 bases, and 15 bases lay between the germline ends. CDR3 sequence reads: CASARAGDYNEQFF. Here the CDR3 DNA reads TGTGCCAGTGCCAGGGCGGGCGACTACAATGAGCAGTTCTTC.

This clonotype came up a few times. The chain is built from TRBV20-1 and TRBJ2-4; TRBD2 matches at 11 bases. The ends lost 6 bases at V and 6 bases at J; junction bases unmatched: 7. Per the germline V gene, CDR1 is DFQATT and CDR2 is SNEGSKA (reference sequence). The CDR3 contains 14 residues. CDR3: CSAPTSGGSNIQYF. The CDR3 DNA follows: TGCAGTGCGCCTACTAGCGGGGGTTCAAACATTCAGTACTTC.

The V and J genes are TRBV6-6 and TRBJ2-2; the D gene could be TRBD1 or TRBD2 (6 bases each). V gave up 2 bases and J gave up 2 bases, with 15 bases separating them. The CDR3 is made up of 17 amino acids. Germline V CDR1 and CDR2: MNHNY, SVGAGI (reference sequence). The CDR3 sequence: CASSYAIADRNTGELFF. The CDR3 DNA sequence: TGTGCCAGCAGTTACGCGATAGCGGACAGAAACACCGGGGAGCTGTTTTTT.

This rearrangement joins TRBV5-5 to TRBJ2-5; D is uncertain. The V gene's germline CDR1 is SGHKS and CDR2 YYEKEE (reference sequence). Trimming cost V 2 bases and J 3 bases, with 20 bases left between them. The CDR3 loop spans 17 amino acids. CDR3 residues: CASSFGVGGLLEETQYF. In DNA form, the CDR3 reads TGTGCCAGCAGCTTTGGAGTGGGCGGCCTTCTTGAAGAGACCCAGTACTTC.

This clonotype has more than one count but fewer than ten. The V and J genes are TRBV7-6 and TRBJ2-3; D may be TRBD2 (5 bases). CDR1 SGHVS and CDR2 FNYEAQ come from the germline V gene. This CDR3 is 14 amino acids long. V lost 5 bases to trimming and J lost 1 base, with 10 bases between them. CDR3 sequence reads: CASSPYGGTDTQYF. The CDR3 DNA is TGTGCCAGCAGCCCCTACGGGGGCACAGATACGCAGTATTTT. The full variable domain, completed using reference TRBV7-6 and TRBJ2-3, is GAGVSQSPRYKVTKRGQDVALRCDPISGHVSLYWYRQALGQGPEFLTYFNYEAQQDKSGLPNDRFSAERPEGSISTLTIQRTEQRDSAMYRCASSPYGGTDTQYFGPGTRLTVL.

This clonotype was observed a few times. The chain employs TRBV6-5 and TRBJ1-6; D is unclear. Germline V CDR1 and CDR2: MNHEY, SVGAGI. Trimming stripped 6 bases from V and 9 bases from J, with 12 bases between. The CDR3 extends over 13 amino acids. CDR3 residues: CASRFRGISPLHF. The CDR3 DNA reads as TGTGCCAGCAGGTTTAGAGGGATTTCACCCCTCCACTTT.

This clonotype was counted only a few times. This chain uses TRBV5-1 with TRBJ2-1; 8 bases match TRBD2. J gave up 8 bases and V 4 bases, and 5 bases lay outside the gene matches. The germline V gene encodes CDR1 SGHRS and CDR2 YFSETQ. The length of the CDR3 is 13 residues. The DNA of the CDR3 is TGCGCCAGCAGCCTGACTAGCGAACATGAGCAGTTCTTC. This encodes CASSLTSEHEQFF.

The chain joins TRBV28 to TRBJ2-7; the D gene is possibly TRBD2 (5 bases). The V gene lost 4 bases and the J gene lost 6 bases, with 13 bases spanning the gap. The V gene's germline CDR1 is MDHEN and CDR2 SYDVKM. This CDR3 comprises 13 residues. CDR3 residues: CASSSQPRGEQYF. CDR3 in DNA: TGTGCCAGCAGTTCTCAACCTCGGGGCGAGCAGTACTTC. Full variable domain (rest looked up from reference TRBV28 and TRBJ2-7): DVKVTQSSRYLVKRTGEKVFLECVQDMDHENMFWYRQDPGLGLRLIYFSYDVKMKEKGDIPEGYSVSREKKERFSLILESASTNQTSMYLCASSSQPRGEQYFGPGTRLTVT.

The V call is TRBV6-5, the J call TRBJ1-2, with D unresolved. The CDR3 has 13 amino acids. The germline CDR1 and CDR2 sequences are MNHEY and SVGAGI. With 0 bases removed from V and 3 bases from J, the gap between germline ends came to 5 bases. The CDR3 nucleotides read TGTGCCAGCAGTTACTCGGAGTACTATGGCTACACCTTC. Translated, it gives CASSYSEYYGYTF.

The CDR3 protein is CASSVGLAGGPQETQYF. CDR3 nucleotide sequence: TGTGCCAGCAGCGTCGGGCTAGCGGGGGGGCCACAAGAGACCCAGTACTTC. The chain carries TRBV9 and TRBJ2-5; 12 bases agree with TRBD2. Germline assignment: CDR1 SGDLS and CDR2 YYNGEE. The CDR3 is made up of 17 amino acids. V dropped 2 bases and J dropped 2; count of bases not matched to a gene: 7. Full variable domain (missing parts from reference TRBV9 and TRBJ2-5): DSGVTQTPKHLITATGQRVTLRCSPRSGDLSVYWYQQSLDQGLQFLIQYYNGEERAKGNILERFSAQQFPDLHSELNLSSLELGDSALYFCASSVGLAGGPQETQYFGPGTRLLVL.

A few counts support this clonotype. The chain joins TRBV7-2 to TRBJ1-5, with no clear D. Germline V gene lookup returns CDR1 SGHTA and CDR2 FQGNSA. The CDR3 consists of 16 residues. Trimming took 5 bases from V and 0 from J, leaving 14 bases between them. For the CDR3, the DNA is TGTGCCAGCAGCCTGGTTCTGTCGCTTAGCAATCAGCCCCAGCATTTT. Its translation: CASSLVLSLSNQPQHF. Drawing the rest from reference TRBV7-2 and TRBJ1-5, the complete variable domain is GAGVSQSPSNKVTEKGKDVELRCDPISGHTALYWYRQSLGQGLEFLIYFQGNSAPDKSGLPSDRFSAERTGGSVSTLTIQRTQQEDSAVYLCASSLVLSLSNQPQHFGDGTRLSIL.